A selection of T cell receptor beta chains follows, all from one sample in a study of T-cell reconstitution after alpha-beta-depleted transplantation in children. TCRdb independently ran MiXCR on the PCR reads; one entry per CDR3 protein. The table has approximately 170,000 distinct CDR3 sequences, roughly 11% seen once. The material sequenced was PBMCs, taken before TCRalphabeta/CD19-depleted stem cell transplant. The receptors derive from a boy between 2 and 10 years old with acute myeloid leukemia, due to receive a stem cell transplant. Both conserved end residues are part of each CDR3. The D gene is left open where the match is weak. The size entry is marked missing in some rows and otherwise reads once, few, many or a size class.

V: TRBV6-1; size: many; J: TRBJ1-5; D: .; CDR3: CASSRRTDGNQPQHF; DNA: TGTGCCAGCAGCCGACGGACGGATGGCAATCAGCCCCAGCATTTT
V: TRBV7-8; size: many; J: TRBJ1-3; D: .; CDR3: CASLGGNTIYF; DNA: TGTGCCAGCTTGGGTGGAAACACCATATATTTT
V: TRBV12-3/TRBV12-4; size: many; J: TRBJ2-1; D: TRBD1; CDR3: CASNLDRENNEQFF; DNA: TGTGCCAGCAACCTGGACAGGGAGAACAATGAGCAGTTCTTC
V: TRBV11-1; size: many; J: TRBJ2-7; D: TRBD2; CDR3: CASADPWTGTSGRASYEQYF; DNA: TGTGCCAGCGCAGATCCTTGGACCGGGACTAGCGGGAGAGCCTCCTACGAGCAGTACTTC
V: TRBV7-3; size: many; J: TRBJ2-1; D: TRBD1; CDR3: CASSLGTGGFSSYNEQFF; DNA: TGTGCCAGCAGCTTAGGGACAGGGGGTTTTAGCTCCTACAATGAGCAGTTCTTC
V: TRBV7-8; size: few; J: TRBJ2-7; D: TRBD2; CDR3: CASSPYRGTRPNEQYF; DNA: TGTGCCAGCAGCCCGTATAGGGGGACTAGACCGAACGAGCAGTACTTC
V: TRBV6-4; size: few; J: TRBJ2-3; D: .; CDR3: CASSESEESDTQYF; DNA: TGTGCCAGCAGTGAGTCAGAGGAGTCAGATACGCAGTATTTT
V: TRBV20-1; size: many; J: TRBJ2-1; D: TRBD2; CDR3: CSAHTSAGAYNEQFF; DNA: TGCAGTGCTCACACCTCAGCGGGAGCCTACAATGAGCAGTTCTTC
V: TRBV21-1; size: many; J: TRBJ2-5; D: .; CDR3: CASSKDKLAGETQYF; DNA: TGTGCCAGCAGCAAAGACAAACTAGCGGGAGAGACCCAGTACTTC
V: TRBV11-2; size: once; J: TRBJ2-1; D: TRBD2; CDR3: CASSLGLAGVGEQFF; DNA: TGTGCCAGCAGCTTAGGACTAGCGGGAGTCGGGGAGCAGTTCTTC
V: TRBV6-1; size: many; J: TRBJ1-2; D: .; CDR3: CASSSGGFDGYTF; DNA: TGTGCCAGCAGCTCGGGGGGCTTCGATGGCTACACCTTC
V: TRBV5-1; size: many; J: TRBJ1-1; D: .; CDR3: CASSLRGVAEAFF; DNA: TGCGCCAGCAGCTTGCGGGGGGTCGCTGAAGCTTTCTTT
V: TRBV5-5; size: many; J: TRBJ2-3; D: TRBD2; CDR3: CASSLLWTSGTKDTQYF; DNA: TGTGCCAGCAGCTTACTTTGGACTAGCGGAACCAAAGATACGCAGTATTTT
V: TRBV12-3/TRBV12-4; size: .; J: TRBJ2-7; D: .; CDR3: CASTPGDYEQYF; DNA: TGTGCCAGCACCCCCGGGGACTACGAGCAGTACTTC
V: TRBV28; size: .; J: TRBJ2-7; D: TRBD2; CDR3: CASRRLAQGEEQYF; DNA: TGTGCCAGCAGGCGACTAGCCCAAGGGGAGGAGCAGTACTTC
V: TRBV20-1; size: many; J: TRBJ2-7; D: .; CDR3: CSARMTTGPYEQYF; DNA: TGCAGTGCTAGGATGACAACGGGCCCCTACGAGCAGTACTTC
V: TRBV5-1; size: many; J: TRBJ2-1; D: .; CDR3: CASSAPMTKIRSDEQFF; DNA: TGCGCCAGCAGCGCACCAATGACTAAAATCCGGTCCGATGAGCAGTTCTTC
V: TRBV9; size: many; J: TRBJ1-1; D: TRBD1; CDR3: CASSEGANTEAFF; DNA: TGTGCCAGCAGCGAGGGGGCGAACACTGAAGCTTTCTTT
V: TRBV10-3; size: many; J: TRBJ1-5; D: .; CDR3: CAISRDTNQPQHF; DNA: TGTGCCATCAGTCGGGACACAAATCAGCCCCAGCATTTT
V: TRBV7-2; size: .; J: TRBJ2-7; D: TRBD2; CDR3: CASRPTSGPSYEQYF; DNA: TGTGCCAGCAGGCCTACTAGCGGGCCAAGCTACGAGCAGTACTTC
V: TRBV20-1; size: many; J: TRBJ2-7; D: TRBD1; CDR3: CSARDPIRTGSYEQYF; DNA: TGCAGTGCTAGAGATCCAATAAGGACAGGCTCCTACGAGCAGTACTTC
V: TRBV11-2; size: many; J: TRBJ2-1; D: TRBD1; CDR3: CASSLDRGEYNEQFF; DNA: TGTGCCAGCAGCCTGGACAGGGGGGAGTACAATGAGCAGTTCTTC
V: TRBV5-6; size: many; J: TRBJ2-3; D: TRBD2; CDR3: CASSLDSGRVDTQYF; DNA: TGTGCCAGCAGCTTGGATAGTGGGAGGGTGGATACGCAGTATTTT
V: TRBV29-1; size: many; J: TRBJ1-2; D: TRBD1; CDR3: CSVLQGAGYTF; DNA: TGCAGCGTTTTACAGGGGGCGGGCTACACCTTC
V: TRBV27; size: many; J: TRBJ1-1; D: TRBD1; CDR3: CASSQQGDMNTEAFF; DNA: TGTGCCAGCAGCCAACAGGGGGATATGAACACTGAAGCTTTCTTT
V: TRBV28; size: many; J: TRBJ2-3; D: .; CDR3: CASSSSADTQYF; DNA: TGTGCCAGCAGTTCTTCAGCAGATACGCAGTATTTT
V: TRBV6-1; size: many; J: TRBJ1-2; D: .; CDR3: CASSEGHSRYGYTF; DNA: TGTGCCAGCAGTGAAGGTCACAGCCGCTATGGCTACACCTTC
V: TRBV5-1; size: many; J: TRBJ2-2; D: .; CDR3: CASSLGATSNGELFF; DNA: TGCGCCAGCAGCTTGGGGGCCACTAGTAACGGGGAGCTGTTTTTT
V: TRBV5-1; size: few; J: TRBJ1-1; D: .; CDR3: CASSPLSARNSLWPQGAPSTEAFF; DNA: TGCGCCAGCAGCCCACTCAGCGCGAGAAACTCACTATGGCCCCAGGGTGCCCCTAGCACTGAAGCTTTCTTT
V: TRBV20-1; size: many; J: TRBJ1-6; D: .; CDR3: CSARKGRDNSPLHF; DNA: TGCAGTGCTAGGAAAGGGCGAGATAATTCACCCCTCCACTTT
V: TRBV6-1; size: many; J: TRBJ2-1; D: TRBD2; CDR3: CASSVAGPSYNEQFF; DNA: TGTGCCAGCAGCGTAGCGGGCCCCTCCTACAATGAGCAGTTCTTC
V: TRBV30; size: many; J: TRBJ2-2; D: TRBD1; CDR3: CAWSLTMTGPTGELFF; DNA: TGTGCCTGGAGTCTCACCATGACAGGGCCCACCGGGGAGCTGTTTTTT